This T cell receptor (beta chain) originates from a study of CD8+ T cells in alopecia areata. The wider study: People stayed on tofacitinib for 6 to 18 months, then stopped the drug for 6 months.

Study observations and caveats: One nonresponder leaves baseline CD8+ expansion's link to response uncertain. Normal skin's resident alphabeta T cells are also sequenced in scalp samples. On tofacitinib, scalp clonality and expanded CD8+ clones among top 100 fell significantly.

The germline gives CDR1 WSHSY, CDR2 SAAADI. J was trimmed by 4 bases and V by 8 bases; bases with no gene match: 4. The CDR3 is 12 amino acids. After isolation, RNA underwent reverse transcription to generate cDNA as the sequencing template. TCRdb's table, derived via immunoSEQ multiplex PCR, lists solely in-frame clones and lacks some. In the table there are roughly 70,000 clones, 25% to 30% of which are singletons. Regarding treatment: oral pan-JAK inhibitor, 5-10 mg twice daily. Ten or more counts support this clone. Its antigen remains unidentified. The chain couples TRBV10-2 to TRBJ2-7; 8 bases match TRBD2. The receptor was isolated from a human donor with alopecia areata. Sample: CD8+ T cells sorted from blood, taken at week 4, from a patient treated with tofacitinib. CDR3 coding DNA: TGCGCCAGCTACGGGGGGGGGTACGAGCAGTACTTC. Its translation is CASYGGGYEQYF.